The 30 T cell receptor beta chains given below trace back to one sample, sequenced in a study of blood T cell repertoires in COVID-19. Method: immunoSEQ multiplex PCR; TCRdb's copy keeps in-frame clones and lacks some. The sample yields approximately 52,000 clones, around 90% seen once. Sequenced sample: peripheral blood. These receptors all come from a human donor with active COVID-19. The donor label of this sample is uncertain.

The CDR3 here is CASSSGTRTGELFF. The CDR3 coding sequence is TGTGCCAGCAGTTCCGGGACAAGGACCGGGGAGCTGTTTTTT. The J gene is TRBJ2-2, the V gene TRBV2; D might be TRBD1 (6 bases). Trimming removed 5 bases from V and 5 bases from J, with 12 bases in between. This CDR3 is built from 14 residues. Per the germline V gene, CDR1 is SNHLY and CDR2 is FYNNEI.

The CDR3 sequence: CASSLGDSEFF. The CDR3 DNA follows: TGTGCCAGCAGCTTGGGCGACTCTGAGTTCTTC. The gene calls are TRBV5-4 and TRBJ2-1; D call uncertain. Looked up from germline, CDR1 is SGHNT and CDR2 is YYREEE (reference sequence). The V and J ends lost 0 bases and 14 bases respectively, with 9 bases between them. This CDR3 is built from 11 residues.

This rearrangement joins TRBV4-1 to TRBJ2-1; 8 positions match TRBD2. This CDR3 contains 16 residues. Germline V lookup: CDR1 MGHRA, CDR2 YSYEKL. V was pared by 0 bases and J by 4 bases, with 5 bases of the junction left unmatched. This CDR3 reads CASSQESGSPYNEQFF. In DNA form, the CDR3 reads TGCGCCAGCAGCCAAGAAAGCGGGAGCCCTTACAATGAGCAGTTCTTC.

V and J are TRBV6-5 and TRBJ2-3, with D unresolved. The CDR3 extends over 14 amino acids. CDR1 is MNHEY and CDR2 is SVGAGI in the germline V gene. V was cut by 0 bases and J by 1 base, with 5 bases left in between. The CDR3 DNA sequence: TGTGCCAGCAGTTACTCGAGCGGCACAGATACGCAGTATTTT. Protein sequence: CASSYSSGTDTQYF.

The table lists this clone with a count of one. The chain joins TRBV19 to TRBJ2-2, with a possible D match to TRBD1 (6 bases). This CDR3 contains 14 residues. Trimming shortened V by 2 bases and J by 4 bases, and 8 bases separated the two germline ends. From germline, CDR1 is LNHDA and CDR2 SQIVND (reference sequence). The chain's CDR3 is CASSISGVTGELFF. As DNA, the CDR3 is TGTGCCAGTAGTATATCAGGGGTCACCGGGGAGCTGTTTTTT.

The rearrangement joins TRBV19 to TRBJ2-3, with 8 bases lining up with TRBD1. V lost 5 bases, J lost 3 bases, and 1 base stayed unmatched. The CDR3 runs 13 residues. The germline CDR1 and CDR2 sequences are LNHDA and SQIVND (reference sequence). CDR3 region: CASSDRGTDTQYF. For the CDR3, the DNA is TGTGCCAGTAGTGACAGGGGTACAGATACGCAGTATTTT.

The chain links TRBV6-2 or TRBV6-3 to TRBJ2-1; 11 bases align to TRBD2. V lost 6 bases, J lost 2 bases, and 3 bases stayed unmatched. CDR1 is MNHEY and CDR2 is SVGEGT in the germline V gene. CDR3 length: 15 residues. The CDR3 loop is CASSQGLAAYNEQFF. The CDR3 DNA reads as TGTGCCAGCAGCCAGGGACTAGCGGCCTACAATGAGCAGTTCTTC.

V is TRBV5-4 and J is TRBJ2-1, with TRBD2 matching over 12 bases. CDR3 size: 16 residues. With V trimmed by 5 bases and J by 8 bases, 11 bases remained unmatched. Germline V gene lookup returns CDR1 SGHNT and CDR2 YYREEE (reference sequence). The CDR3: CASSIVATSGSHEQFF. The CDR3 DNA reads TGTGCCAGCAGTATTGTCGCGACTAGCGGGAGCCATGAGCAGTTCTTC.

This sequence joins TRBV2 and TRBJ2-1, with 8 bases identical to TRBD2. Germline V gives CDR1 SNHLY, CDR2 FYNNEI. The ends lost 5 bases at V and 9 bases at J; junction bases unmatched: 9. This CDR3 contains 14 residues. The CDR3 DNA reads TGTGCCAGCAGTTCGCAGCGGGGGCCAAGTGAGCAGTTCTTC. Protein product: CASSSQRGPSEQFF.

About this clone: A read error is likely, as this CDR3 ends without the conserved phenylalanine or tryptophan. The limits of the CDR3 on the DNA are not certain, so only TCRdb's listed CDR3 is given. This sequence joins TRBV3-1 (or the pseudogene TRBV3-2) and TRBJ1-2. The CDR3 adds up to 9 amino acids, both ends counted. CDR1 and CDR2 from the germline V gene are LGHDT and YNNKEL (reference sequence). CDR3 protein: CASSTREAL.

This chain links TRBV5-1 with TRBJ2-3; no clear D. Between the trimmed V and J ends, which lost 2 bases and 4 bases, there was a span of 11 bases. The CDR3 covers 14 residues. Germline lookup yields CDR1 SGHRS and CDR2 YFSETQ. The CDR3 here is CASSFDPAADTQYF. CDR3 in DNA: TGCGCCAGCAGCTTTGACCCCGCGGCAGATACGCAGTATTTT. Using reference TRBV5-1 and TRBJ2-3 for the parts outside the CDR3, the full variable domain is KAGVTQTPRYLIKTRGQQVTLSCSPISGHRSVSWYQQTPGQGLQFLFEYFSETQRNKGNFPGRFSGRQFSNSRSEMNVSTLELGDSALYLCASSFDPAADTQYFGPGTRLTVL.

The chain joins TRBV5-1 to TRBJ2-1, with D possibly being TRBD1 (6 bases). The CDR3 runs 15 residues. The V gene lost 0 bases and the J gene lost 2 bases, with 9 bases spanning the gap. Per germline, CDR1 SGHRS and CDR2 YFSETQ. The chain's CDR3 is CASSLAGQTYNEQFF. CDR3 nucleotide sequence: TGCGCCAGCAGCTTGGCGGGACAAACCTACAATGAGCAGTTCTTC.

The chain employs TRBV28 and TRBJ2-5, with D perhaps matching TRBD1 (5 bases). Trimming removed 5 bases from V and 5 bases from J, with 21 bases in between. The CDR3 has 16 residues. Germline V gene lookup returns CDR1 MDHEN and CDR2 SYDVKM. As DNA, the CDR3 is TGTGCCAGCAGTAGGGCAGGGAAGGGATCGGAGGAGACCCAGTACTTC. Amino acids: CASSRAGKGSEETQYF.

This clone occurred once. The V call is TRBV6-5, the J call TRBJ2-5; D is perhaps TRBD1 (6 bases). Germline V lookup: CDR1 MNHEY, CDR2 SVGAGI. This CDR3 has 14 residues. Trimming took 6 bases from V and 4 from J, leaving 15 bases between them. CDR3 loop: CASRRSIGGETQYF. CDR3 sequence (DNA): TGTGCCAGCAGGAGGTCTATAGGGGGAGAGACCCAGTACTTC.

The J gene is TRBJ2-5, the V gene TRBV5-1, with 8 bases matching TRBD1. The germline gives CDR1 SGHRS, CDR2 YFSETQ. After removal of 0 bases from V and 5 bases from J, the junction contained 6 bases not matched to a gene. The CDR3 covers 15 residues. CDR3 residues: CASSLEQGAPETQYF. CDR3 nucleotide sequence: TGCGCCAGCAGCTTGGAGCAGGGGGCGCCGGAGACCCAGTACTTC. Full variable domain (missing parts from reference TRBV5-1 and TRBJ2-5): KAGVTQTPRYLIKTRGQQVTLSCSPISGHRSVSWYQQTPGQGLQFLFEYFSETQRNKGNFPGRFSGRQFSNSRSEMNVSTLELGDSALYLCASSLEQGAPETQYFGPGTRLLVL.

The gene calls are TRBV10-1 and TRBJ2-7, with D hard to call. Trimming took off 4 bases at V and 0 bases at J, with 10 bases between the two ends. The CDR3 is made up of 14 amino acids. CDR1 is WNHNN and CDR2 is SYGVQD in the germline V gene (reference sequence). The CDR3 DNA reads TGCGCCAGCAGTGGTCCTATTTTCTCCTACGAGCAGTACGTC. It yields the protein CASSGPIFSYEQYV.

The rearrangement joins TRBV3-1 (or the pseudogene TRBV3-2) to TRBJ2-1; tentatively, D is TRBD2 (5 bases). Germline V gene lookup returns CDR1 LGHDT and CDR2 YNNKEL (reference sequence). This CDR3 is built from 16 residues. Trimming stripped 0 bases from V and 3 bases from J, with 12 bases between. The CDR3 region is CASSQELVAYYNEQFF. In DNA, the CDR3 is TGTGCCAGCAGCCAAGAACTAGTCGCGTACTACAATGAGCAGTTCTTC.

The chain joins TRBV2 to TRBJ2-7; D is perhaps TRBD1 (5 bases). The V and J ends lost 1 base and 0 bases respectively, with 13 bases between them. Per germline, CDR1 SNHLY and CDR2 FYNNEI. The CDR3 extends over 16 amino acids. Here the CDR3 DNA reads TGTGCCAGCAGTGAAGGCGAACAGGCCCTCTCCTACGAGCAGTACTTC. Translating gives CASSEGEQALSYEQYF. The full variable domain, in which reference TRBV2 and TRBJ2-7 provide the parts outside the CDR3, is EPEVTQTPSHQVTQMGQEVILRCVPISNHLYFYWYRQILGQKVEFLVSFYNNEISEKSEIFDDQFSVERPDGSNFTLKIRSTKLEDSAMYFCASSEGEQALSYEQYFGPGTRLTVT.

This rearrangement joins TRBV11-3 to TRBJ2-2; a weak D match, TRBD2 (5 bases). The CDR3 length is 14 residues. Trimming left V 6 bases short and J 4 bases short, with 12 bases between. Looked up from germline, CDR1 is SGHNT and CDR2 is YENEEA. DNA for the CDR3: TGTGCCAGCAGTTTCGTCAGCGGCACCGGGGAGCTGTTTTTT. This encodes CASSFVSGTGELFF.

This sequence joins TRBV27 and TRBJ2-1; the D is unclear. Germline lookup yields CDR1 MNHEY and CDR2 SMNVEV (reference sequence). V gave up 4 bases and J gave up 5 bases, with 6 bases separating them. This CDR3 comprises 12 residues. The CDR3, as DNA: TGTGCCAGCAGTTCGGTACACAATGAGCAGTTCTTC. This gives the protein CASSSVHNEQFF.

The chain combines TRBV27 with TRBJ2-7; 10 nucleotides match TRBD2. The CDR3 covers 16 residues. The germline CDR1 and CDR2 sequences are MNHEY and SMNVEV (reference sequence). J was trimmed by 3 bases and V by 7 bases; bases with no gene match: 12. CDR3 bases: TGTGCCAGCAAGCTAGCGGGAGACGGGAGACTCTACGAGCAGTACTTC. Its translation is CASKLAGDGRLYEQYF.

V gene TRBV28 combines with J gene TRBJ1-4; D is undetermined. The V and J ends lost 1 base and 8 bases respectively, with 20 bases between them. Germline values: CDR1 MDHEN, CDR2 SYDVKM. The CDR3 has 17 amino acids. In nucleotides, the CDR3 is TGTGCCAGCAGTTTATACACCAGTGGCCGGGCGGGGGAAAAACTGTTTTTT. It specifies CASSLYTSGRAGEKLFF.

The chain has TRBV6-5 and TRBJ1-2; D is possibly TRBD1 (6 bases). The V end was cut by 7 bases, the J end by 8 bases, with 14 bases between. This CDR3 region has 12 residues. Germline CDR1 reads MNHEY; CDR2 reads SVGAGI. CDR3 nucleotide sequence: TGTGCCAGCACCAGGACGGGGGGCGGCTACACCTTC. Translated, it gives CASTRTGGGYTF.

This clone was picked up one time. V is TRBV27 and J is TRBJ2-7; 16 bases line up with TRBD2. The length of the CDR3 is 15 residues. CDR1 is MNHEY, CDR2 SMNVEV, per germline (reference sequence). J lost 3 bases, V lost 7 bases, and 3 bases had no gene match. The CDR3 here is CASKGLAGGDYEQYF. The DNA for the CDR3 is TGTGCCAGCAAGGGACTAGCGGGAGGGGACTACGAGCAGTACTTC.

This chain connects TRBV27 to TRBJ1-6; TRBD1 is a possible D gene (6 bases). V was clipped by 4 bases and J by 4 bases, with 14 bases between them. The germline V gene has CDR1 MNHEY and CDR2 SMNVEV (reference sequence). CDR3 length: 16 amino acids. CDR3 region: CASSSGSTGYNSPLHF. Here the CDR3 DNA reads TGTGCCAGCAGTTCCGGCTCGACAGGTTATAATTCACCCCTCCACTTT.

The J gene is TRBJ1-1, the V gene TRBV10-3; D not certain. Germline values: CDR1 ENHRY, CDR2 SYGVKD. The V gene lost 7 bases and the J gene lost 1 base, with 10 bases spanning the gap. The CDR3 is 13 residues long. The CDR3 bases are TGTGCCATCAAGAGGCAGCAGAACACTGAAGCTTTCTTT. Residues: CAIKRQQNTEAFF.

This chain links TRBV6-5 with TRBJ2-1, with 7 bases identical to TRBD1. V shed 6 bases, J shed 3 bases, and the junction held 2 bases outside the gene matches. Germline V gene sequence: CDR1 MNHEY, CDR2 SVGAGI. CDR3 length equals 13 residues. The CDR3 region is CASSWDSYNEQFF. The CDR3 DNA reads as TGTGCCAGCAGCTGGGACAGCTACAATGAGCAGTTCTTC.

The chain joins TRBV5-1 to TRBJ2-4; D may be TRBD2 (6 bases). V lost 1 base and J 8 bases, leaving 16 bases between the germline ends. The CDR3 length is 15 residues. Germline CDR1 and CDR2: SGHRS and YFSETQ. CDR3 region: CASSLPVGERDIQYF. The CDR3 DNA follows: TGCGCCAGCAGCTTGCCGGTTGGGGAGCGGGACATTCAGTACTTC.

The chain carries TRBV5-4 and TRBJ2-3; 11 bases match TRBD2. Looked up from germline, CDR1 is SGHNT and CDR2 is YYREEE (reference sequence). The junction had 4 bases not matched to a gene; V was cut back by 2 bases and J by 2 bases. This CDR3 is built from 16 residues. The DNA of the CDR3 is TGTGCCAGCAGCTTCGAGACTAGCGGGGCCACAGATACGCAGTATTTT. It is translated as CASSFETSGATDTQYF.

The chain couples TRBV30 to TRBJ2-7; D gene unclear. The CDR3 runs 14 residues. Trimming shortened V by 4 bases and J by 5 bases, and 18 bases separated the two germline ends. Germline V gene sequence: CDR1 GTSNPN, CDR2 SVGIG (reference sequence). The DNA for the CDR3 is TGTGCCTGGATACCAGGTGGTCCTAAAGACGAGCAGTACGTC. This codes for CAWIPGGPKDEQYV.